This T cell receptor (beta chain) originates from a study of early T cells in non-severe SARS-CoV-2 infection (dated by TCRdb to the early 2020s). Background for the entire study: TCR sequencing used bulk RNA from unsorted whole blood, so alpha and beta chains could not be paired.

Here is what the overall study found, with its caveats: VDJdb matching was skewed toward anti-spike CD8 responses, so virus-specific expansions were likely underestimated and private and CD4 specificities were missed.

The germline V gene yields SGHVS for CDR1 and FQNEAQ for CDR2. Trimming leaves V shorter by 4 bases and J shorter by 9 bases, with the junction holding 9 bases beyond the gene matches. From the cysteine through the phenylalanine, the CDR3 covers 15 amino acids. Of the read, only the CDR3 DNA is kept; its 45 bases are in frame from base 1. Comments on this clonotype: Its antigen has not been determined. Per-nucleotide qualities are absent, and no much larger clonotype sits a single base away.

Library preparation was by 5' RACE. Sequencing instrument: NextSeq 500. Unique molecular identifiers were attached to individual cDNA molecules in the TCR library protocol so that sequencing error and PCR bias could be corrected. Both TCR alpha and beta chains were sequenced, and tight co-correlation was observed between alpha and beta sequence abundances in each sample. The paper's processing steps were these. Decombinator V4 was used to perform V gene, J gene and CDR3 annotation of TCR sequences. Expanded TCRs were defined as changing significantly between any two time points under a Poisson model with p below 0.0001. TCR abundances were normalised to the total number of TCRs sequenced in each sample and reported as counts per million. TRAV1-2 paired with TRAJ12, TRAJ20 or TRAJ33 defined MAIT TCRs, while TRAV10 paired with TRAJ18 defined iNKT TCRs. VDJdb, accessed 1 November 2021, was searched for CMV, EBV and SARS-CoV-2 annotated TCRs, excluding TCRs annotated for multiple antigens. TCRdb handled the public reads itself, with Q25 trimming in fastp and clone calling in MiXCR, and kept productive beta chains. Every distinct CDR3 protein forms one entry, paired with its most common genes and DNA. TCRdb's processing, not the study's, gives the V and J calls here. The sample table holds tens of thousands of distinct CDR3 sequences, of which over 13% were seen once. The ten largest clones take up over 3.5% of the sample.

A case-control design nested within a healthcare worker cohort in London, UK, was used, with weekly nasopharyngeal swab PCR tests and blood sampling performed. Healthcare workers were enrolled in the week of the UK lockdown, from 23 to 31 March 2020, and were followed every week for up to 16 weeks. This receptor was identified in an adult who was a healthcare worker with PCR-confirmed SARS-CoV-2 infection or an uninfected control (not recorded which). This sample comprised whole blood, obtained at baseline. The chain is encoded by TRBV7-8 joined to TRBJ1-6; a stretch of 7 junction bases matches TRBD1. The CDR3 has the sequence CASSSKTGRGSPLHF. In nucleotides, the sequence is TGTGCCAGCAGCTCCAAGACAGGGAGAGGTTCACCCCTCCACTTT. Beyond the CDR3, the reference TRBV7-8 and TRBJ1-6 genes provide the residues; the full variable domain reads: GAGVSQSPRYKVAKRGQDVALRCDPISGHVSLFWYQQALGQGPEFLTYFQNEAQLDKSGLPSDRFFAERPEGSVSTLKIQRTQQEDSAVYLCASSSKTGRGSPLHFGNGTRLTVT.